The present entry profiles one T cell receptor beta chain with its context. The protocol was immunoSEQ multiplex PCR, while the TCRdb copy is restricted to in-frame clones and leaves out a portion. This sample has about 140,000 clones; roughly 80% occur once, and the top ten carry 3% to 4.5%. CDR3 size: 19 residues. The V and J ends lost 5 bases and 8 bases, in that order; junction bases with no gene match: 23. Germline CDR1 MNHEY, CDR2 SMNVEV (reference sequence). The data originate from a study of blood T cell repertoires in COVID-19. Material for sequencing was peripheral blood. The V call is TRBV27, the J call TRBJ2-2, with TRBD1 identical over 7 bases. This receptor was obtained from a man in his 70s who had recovered from COVID-19. CDR3 residues: CASSPIRQGERVWVGELFF. The CDR3 region has the DNA TGTGCCAGCAGTCCCATACGCCAGGGGGAACGGGTTTGGGTAGGGGAGCTGTTTTTT.